The present entry profiles one T cell receptor beta chain with its context. This clonotype was observed a few times. Its antigen remains unidentified. A read error is possible here, since a much larger clone lies one base away. The data belong to a study of read filtering for tumor transcriptome and immune sequencing (dated by TCRdb to about 2020). At the level of the whole study: Of the patients in the cohort, more than 16 were male and over 11 were female, and their mean age was 65.9 years, with a range of roughly 40 to 80. Under revised international staging, about eight patients fell into R-ISS I, some 15 into R-ISS II and roughly 7 into R-ISS III. Per sample, about 4.05 to 11 million TCR-region mapped reads were obtained with IR-seq, compared with only about 80 to 1,400 with RNA-seq. Using the same bone marrow samples, the study ran both targeted immune repertoire sequencing and bulk whole-transcriptome sequencing and then compared the TCR repertoires from each method. After DNase treatment, whole-transcriptome libraries were prepared using the TruSeq RNA Access Library Prep Kit. As a main aim, a read-filtering strategy for immune repertoire data was addressed, with the specific question being whether clonotypes supported by a single read should be removed.

Every patient had bone marrow sampled at the time of active disease. Bone marrow mononuclear cells were isolated by Ficoll-Hypaque density gradient centrifugation. CD138-negative cells were obtained by negative selection after labeling with CD138 magnetic microbeads on a MACS separator, removing myeloma plasma cells. Flow cytometry on an Attune NxT with CD138 antibodies was used to check the purity of the isolated cells. Total RNA was extracted with TRIzol reagent and quantified with a NanoDrop spectrophotometer. For each patient, paired RNA-seq and IR-seq were run on the CD138-negative bone marrow sample from that patient. TCR libraries were built from roughly 400 ng RNA with the Immunoverse kit, using molecular barcoded adaptors covering alpha/delta and beta/gamma chains. The same RNA used for transcriptome sequencing was used for TCR library preparation. An Illumina HiSeq 4000 with 2 x 150 cycles was used to sequence the TCR libraries. The authors' analysis ran thus. Using MiXCR, which included quality filtering and error correction, TCR reads were aligned to human V, D, J and C references and then assembled into CDR3 clonotypes. The tcR package in R was used for analysis of clonotype counts and gene usage diversity. Raw mapping reads were checked after the RNA-seq reads had been mapped by STAR aligner version 2.5.3a onto the human GRCh37 genome. To test how sequencing depth affects detected clonotypes, IR-seq fastq files were randomly downsampled with Seqtk 1.3. TCRdb trimmed the raw reads at Q25, called clones with MiXCR and kept productive beta chains. Rows with a matching CDR3 protein are joined into one entry that keeps the most common DNA and genes. It is TCRdb's table, rather than the study itself, that gives the V and J calls and clone size. This sample gives 50,000 or so distinct CDR3 sequences in total; roughly 18% of them show up just once. The ten largest account for over 15% of the sample.

Summary of the overall study and its limitations: Clonotypes were captured by IR-seq at much higher depth and more reliably than by RNA-seq, and smaller IR-seq throughput was sufficient for identification of most shared clonotypes. Rather than purified T cells, the sorted CD138-negative fraction was a mixed bone marrow immune population. In IR-seq, approximately 82% of clonotypes but roughly 3.5% of total reads were represented by single-read clonotypes, whereas in RNA-seq, about 69% of clonotypes and around 40% of reads were represented by single-read clonotypes. When single-read clonotypes were removed, the proportions of shared clonotypes in IR-seq and RNA-seq correlated more strongly.

Sequencing was carried out using a population of CD138-negative cells sorted from bone marrow. This sample's cell subset or site label indicates: bone marrow mononuclear cells depleted of CD138+ plasma/myeloma cells by negative magnetic selection. The sequence came from a donor at least 40 years old with multiple myeloma.

The CDR3 in this case is CASSLGGSPYEQYF. The nucleotide sequence reads as follows: TGTGCCAGCAGTTTAGGCGGGAGCCCCTACGAGCAGTACTTC. The V and J segments used are TRBV12-3 or TRBV12-4 and TRBJ2-7; the central 7 bases match TRBD2. The CDR3 goes from the cysteine to the phenylalanine over 14 residues. The retained sequence is limited to the CDR3, 42 bases, with the frame set at the first base. The V end gives up 1 base and the J end 2 bases, leaving 2 bases in the junction not matched to a gene.